These 22 T cell receptor beta chains originate from one sample sequenced in a study of cytomegalovirus exposure and HLA in healthy donors. Sequencing was performed with immunoSEQ multiplex PCR; in TCRdb, only in-frame clones are kept and a portion is missing. The sample lists about 120,000 clones, 80% to 90% occurring once. The specimen was PBMCs. The receptors shown here come from a man aged 18 to 30 in good health and CMV-seropositive.

The CDR3 DNA reads as TGTGCCAGCAGTTTCCCCCTAAGCTCCTATAATTCACCCCTCCACTTT. Amino acid sequence: CASSFPLSSYNSPLHF. J is TRBJ1-6 and V is TRBV28; D remains unclear. The ends were cut back, 3 bases at V and 0 bases at J, with 9 bases in the middle. CDR1 and CDR2 from the germline V gene are MDHEN and SYDVKM. This CDR3 has 16 residues.

V gene TRBV27 combines with J gene TRBJ2-7, with TRBD1 matching over 7 bases. CDR1 is MNHEY, CDR2 SMNVEV, per germline (reference sequence). The CDR3 extends over 13 amino acids. Unmatched junction bases numbered 3, after V lost 3 bases and J lost 4 bases. Here the CDR3 reads CASSFVDRYEQYF. The CDR3 coding sequence is TGTGCCAGCAGTTTCGTGGACAGGTACGAGCAGTACTTC.

For this clone: A junction end diverges from the germline sequence, so it may reflect a read error. The V and J genes are TRBV27 and TRBJ2-7; 8 bases map to TRBD2. The CDR3 has 13 residues. From germline, CDR1 is MNHEY and CDR2 SMNVEV (reference sequence). The CDR3 loop reads CASSPGGDFGRQF. The CDR3 DNA follows: TGTGCCAGCAGCCCCGGGGGGGACTTCGGTAGGCAATTC.

This sequence joins TRBV13 and TRBJ2-3; TRBD2 matches 8 bases. V dropped 4 bases and J dropped 0; count of bases not matched to a gene: 6. The CDR3 is 16 residues long. Germline V gene sequence: CDR1 PRHDT, CDR2 FYEKMQ (reference sequence). CDR3 nucleotides: TGTGCCAGCAGCTCCCCTCGGGGGGGCAGCACAGATACGCAGTATTTT. This encodes CASSSPRGGSTDTQYF. The whole variable domain, filled in from reference TRBV13 and TRBJ2-3, reads AAGVIQSPRHLIKEKRETATLKCYPIPRHDTVYWYQQGPGQDPQFLISFYEKMQSDKGSIPDRFSAQQFSDYHSELNMSSLELGDSALYFCASSSPRGGSTDTQYFGPGTRLTVL.

This clone was observed a few times. The chain carries TRBV11-2 and TRBJ1-2, with 12 bases identical to TRBD1. Germline V gene lookup returns CDR1 SGHAT and CDR2 FQNNGV. The CDR3 consists of 15 residues. V dropped 4 bases and J dropped 7; count of bases not matched to a gene: 7. The CDR3 reads CASSSFRDRGLGYTF. CDR3 nucleotides: TGTGCCAGCAGCTCATTCCGGGACAGGGGGCTTGGCTACACCTTC.

The chain couples TRBV7-2 to TRBJ2-7; TRBD1 aligns across 10 bases. The CDR3 runs 17 residues. Germline loops: CDR1 SGHTA, CDR2 FQGNSA. V shed 5 bases and J 1 base; nucleotides not matched to a gene: 11. DNA of the CDR3: TGTGCCAGCAGCCGTCCCGGGACAGGGGCCATGTCCTACGAGCAGTACTTC. As protein: CASSRPGTGAMSYEQYF. Supplemented by reference TRBV7-2 and TRBJ2-7, the full variable domain reads GAGVSQSPSNKVTEKGKDVELRCDPISGHTALYWYRQSLGQGLEFLIYFQGNSAPDKSGLPSDRFSAERTGGSVSTLTIQRTQQEDSAVYLCASSRPGTGAMSYEQYFGPGTRLTVT.

This sequence joins TRBV9 and TRBJ2-7, with 7 bases fitting TRBD2. With 2 bases clipped from V and 3 bases from J, the junction kept 5 bases outside the gene matches. CDR1 SGDLS and CDR2 YYNGEE come from the germline V gene. CDR3 length: 14 residues. CDR3 in DNA: TGTGCCAGCAGCGTCGGGGGGAGTAGCTACGAGCAGTACTTC. Its translation is CASSVGGSSYEQYF.

The chain uses TRBV21-1 and TRBJ1-6; the listed D gene, TRBD1, was not tested against the DNA. TRBV21-1 is termed a pseudogene. This CDR3 contains 17 residues. The CDR3 DNA is TGTGCCAGCAGCATGAGGGACAGGGTGCCCTATAATTCACCCCTCCACTTT. Its translation: CASSMRDRVPYNSPLHF.

The chain joins TRBV28 to TRBJ2-7; 7 bases line up with TRBD1. This CDR3 spans 15 amino acids. Germline V gives CDR1 MDHEN, CDR2 SYDVKM. The junction had 9 bases not matched to a gene; V was cut back by 4 bases and J by 3 bases. Here the CDR3 DNA reads TGTGCCAGCAGTTCTACCCGGGACAGCTACTACGAGCAGTACTTC. Its translation: CASSSTRDSYYEQYF.

As DNA, the CDR3 is TGCGCCAGCAGCCAAGATACCGGGGGGGGCAATGAGCAGTTCTTC. It encodes CASSQDTGGGNEQFF. The chain recombines TRBV4-1 with TRBJ2-1; TRBD2 agrees at 8 bases. Germline CDR1 reads MGHRA; CDR2 reads YSYEKL. V was pared by 0 bases and J by 6 bases, with 4 bases of the junction left unmatched. The CDR3 has 15 residues.

The chain links TRBV15 to TRBJ1-1; tentative D call: TRBD1 (5 bases). CDR1 LNHNV and CDR2 YYDKDF come from the germline V gene (reference sequence). This CDR3 has 18 amino acids. V lost 0 bases and J 1 base, leaving 18 bases between the germline ends. The CDR3 sequence: CATSREGPLREENTEAFF. The DNA for the CDR3 is TGTGCCACCAGCAGAGAGGGGCCCCTCAGGGAGGAGAACACTGAAGCTTTCTTT. Filled out from reference TRBV15 and TRBJ1-1, the complete variable domain reads DAMVIQNPRYQVTQFGKPVTLSCSQTLNHNVMYWYQQKSSQAPKLLFHYYDKDFNNEADTPDNFQSRRPNTSFCFLDIRSPGLGDTAMYLCATSREGPLREENTEAFFGQGTRLTVV.

V and J are TRBV4-3 and TRBJ2-3, with 8 bases aligning to TRBD2. The V segment lost 4 bases and the J segment 2 bases; nucleotides outside the gene matches: 5. Germline V CDR1 and CDR2: LGHNA, YSLEER. There are 15 residues in the CDR3. The CDR3 spells CASSLAGGLTDTQYF. The DNA of the CDR3 is TGCGCCAGCAGCCTTGCGGGGGGCCTCACAGATACGCAGTATTTT.

V and J are TRBV6-5 and TRBJ1-1, with 7 bases identical to TRBD1. This CDR3 comprises 13 residues. Trimming removed 10 bases from V and 5 bases from J; junction bases left unmatched: 10. Germline V gene sequence: CDR1 MNHEY, CDR2 SVGAGI. In DNA form, the CDR3 reads TGTGCCACCTCCCCAGGGGGTTGGACTGAAGCTTTCTTT. Translation: CATSPGGWTEAFF.

V gene TRBV4-1 combines with J gene TRBJ2-7; 8 bases map to TRBD1. This CDR3 spans 17 amino acids. V shed 0 bases and J 1 base; nucleotides not matched to a gene: 8. Germline V gene sequence: CDR1 MGHRA, CDR2 YSYEKL. The CDR3 protein is CASSQDEARTGSYEQYF. The CDR3 DNA is TGCGCCAGCAGCCAAGATGAAGCCCGGACAGGGTCCTACGAGCAGTACTTC.

The rearrangement links TRBV6-4 to TRBJ2-5, with TRBD2 matching 8 bases. V was clipped by 0 bases and J by 4 bases; unmatched bases: 4. The CDR3 runs 15 residues. CDR1 and CDR2 (germline): MRHNA, SNTAGT. Here the CDR3 DNA reads TGTGCCAGCAGTGACTCGGCGGGGGGACGAGAGACCCAGTACTTC. Amino acids: CASSDSAGGRETQYF.

The chain is built from TRBV5-1 and TRBJ2-7; TRBD1 matches 9 bases. CDR1 is SGHRS, CDR2 YFSETQ, per germline. V lost 4 bases and J lost 3; bases outside the gene matches: 5. The length of the CDR3 is 14 residues. CDR3 nucleotides: TGCGCCAGCAGCCCCCGGGACAGGGTCTACGAGCAGTACTTC. Its translation is CASSPRDRVYEQYF.

The V and J genes are TRBV9 and TRBJ1-2; a weak D match, TRBD1 (5 bases). Trimming pared 4 bases from V and 9 bases from J, leaving 19 bases between. Germline-derived CDR1 and CDR2 are SGDLS and YYNGEE. This CDR3 comprises 14 residues. The CDR3 sequence: CASSPSTSGGSYTF. CDR3 DNA sequence: TGTGCCAGCAGCCCATCAACAAGCGGGGGAAGCTACACCTTC.

V is TRBV19 and J is TRBJ2-7, with a weak D call TRBD1 (6 bases). Germline V lookup: CDR1 LNHDA, CDR2 SQIVND (reference sequence). The CDR3 extends over 13 amino acids. V lost 4 bases to trimming and J lost 4 bases, with 11 bases between them. The CDR3 nucleotides are TGTGCCAGTAGTACCGGACAGTTTTACGAGCAGTACTTC. Protein sequence: CASSTGQFYEQYF.

V and J are TRBV12-5 and TRBJ1-6; D is unresolved. Germline V gene data show CDR1 as LGHNT and CDR2 as FRNRAP. The CDR3 runs 13 residues. Trimming took 1 base from V and 7 from J, leaving 5 bases between them. This CDR3 is CASGLGLNSPLHF. Written as DNA, the CDR3 is TGTGCTAGTGGTTTGGGTCTAAATTCACCCCTCCACTTT.

The J gene is TRBJ1-2, the V gene TRBV19; D is ambiguous. Germline values: CDR1 LNHDA, CDR2 SQIVND (reference sequence). The V and J ends lost 7 bases and 3 bases respectively, with 12 bases between them. This CDR3 has 13 amino acids. The CDR3 protein is CASTLTDYYGYTF. CDR3 coding DNA: TGTGCCAGTACCCTAACAGATTACTATGGCTACACCTTC.

DNA of the CDR3: TGTGCCAGCAGCACAACAGGGACCGATAATTCACCCCTCCACTTT. It codes for CASSTTGTDNSPLHF. The chain employs TRBV6-5 and TRBJ1-6; possible D gene TRBD1, 6 bases. The germline V gene encodes CDR1 MNHEY and CDR2 SVGAGI. Between the trimmed V and J ends, which lost 6 bases and 5 bases, there was a span of 14 bases. The CDR3 runs to 15 residues.

This chain connects TRBV10-3 to TRBJ2-1; weak D call: TRBD2 (7 bases). V lost 7 bases and J 4 bases, leaving 20 bases between the germline ends. Germline lookup yields CDR1 ENHRY and CDR2 SYGVKD. CDR3 size: 16 residues. The CDR3 spells CAINWREGGPYNEQFF. In DNA form, the CDR3 reads TGTGCCATCAATTGGAGGGAGGGGGGGCCGTACAATGAGCAGTTCTTC.